The entry below describes one T cell receptor beta chain. This CDR3 region has 15 residues. 5' RACE with UMI labels generated the TRB cDNA libraries. One entry per CDR3 protein, without DNA, is what TCRdb gives after re-calling the 5' RACE reads. Listed are about 38,000 distinct CDR3 sequences; around 13% falls within the top ten. This sample was included in a study of CXCR3-negative and CXCR3-positive naive CD8 T cells. This chain connects TRBV12-3 or TRBV12-4 to TRBJ2-2; the TCRdb D gene call, TRBD1, has no DNA to confirm it. The receptor's source is a human donor in good health. Some clones in this sample may be carry-over from other donors' samples. Sequenced: memory CD8+ T cells from blood. The CDR3 spells CASSLPDSYTGELFF.